Below are 10 T cell receptor beta chains sequenced from a single sample in a study of T-cell reconstitution after alpha-beta-depleted transplantation in children. Preparation of the TCRbeta library involved a method that used unique molecular identifiers. Using its own MiXCR run on the PCR reads, TCRdb lists one record per CDR3 protein. The sample records under 70,000 distinct CDR3 sequences, approximately 10% being singletons. Sequenced material: PBMCs, taken before TCRalphabeta/CD19-depleted stem cell transplant. These receptors were taken from a boy younger than 18 with acute myeloid leukemia, due to receive a stem cell transplant.

A remark on this clonotype: Since a much larger clone is just one base distant, this may be a read error. V usage is TRBV29-1 and J usage is TRBJ2-2, with 7 nucleotides matching TRBD2. Per the germline V gene, CDR1 is SQVTM and CDR2 is ANQGSEA. The trim removed 5 bases at V and 6 bases at J, leaving 12 bases unmatched. This CDR3 is built from 15 residues. CDR3: CSVTSAGLAPGELFF. Written as DNA, the CDR3 is TGCAGCGTTACTAGCGCGGGCTTGGCCCCCGGGGAGCTGTTTTTT.

This clonotype was detected many times. The V and J genes are TRBV20-1 and TRBJ2-3; 7 nucleotides line up with TRBD2. The CDR3 is 12 residues long. Germline CDR1 reads DFQATT; CDR2 reads SNEGSKA (reference sequence). V gave up 6 bases and J gave up 9 bases; unmatched junction bases: 9. Here the CDR3 reads CSAEPGGKTQYF. CDR3 sequence (DNA): TGCAGTGCGGAACCGGGAGGAAAGACGCAGTATTTT.

This clonotype was picked up many times. This chain links TRBV7-3 with TRBJ1-6; possible D gene TRBD1, 5 bases. The V gene's germline CDR1 is SGHTA and CDR2 FQGTGA. The length of the CDR3 is 16 residues. V dropped 2 bases and J dropped 7 bases, with 15 bases sitting between them. The CDR3 loop reads CASSLQMAGTNSPLHF. DNA of the CDR3: TGTGCCAGCAGCTTACAAATGGCAGGGACGAATTCACCCCTCCACTTT. Full variable domain (outside the CDR3, taken from reference TRBV7-3 and TRBJ1-6): GAGVSQTPSNKVTEKGKYVELRCDPISGHTALYWYRQSLGQGPEFLIYFQGTGAADDSGLPNDRFFAVRPEGSVSTLKIQRTERGDSAVYLCASSLQMAGTNSPLHFGNGTRLTVT.

At least ten counts were recorded for this clonotype. The J gene is TRBJ2-5, the V gene TRBV9; 10 bases line up with TRBD2. The V gene end was trimmed by 4 bases and the J gene end by 2 bases; junction bases not matched to a gene: 5. Looked up from germline, CDR1 is SGDLS and CDR2 is YYNGEE. The CDR3 is made up of 15 amino acids. DNA for the CDR3: TGTGCCAGCAGCCTGGGACTAGCGAAACAAGAGACCCAGTACTTC. Translation gives CASSLGLAKQETQYF.

At least ten counts were recorded for this clonotype. The V call is TRBV7-3, the J call TRBJ2-5; D is ambiguous. The CDR3 consists of 14 residues. Germline V lookup: CDR1 SGHTA, CDR2 FQGTGA. V shed 5 bases and J shed 1 base, with 11 bases lying between them. In DNA form, the CDR3 reads TGTGCCAGCAGCCTAGTCTCGGGCCAAGAGACCCAGTACTTC. Amino acids: CASSLVSGQETQYF.

Many counts were recorded for this clonotype. The chain links TRBV29-1 to TRBJ2-6; no reliable D call. This CDR3 region has 11 residues. V lost 3 bases to trimming and J lost 9 bases, with 6 bases between them. The germline V gene has CDR1 SQVTM and CDR2 ANQGSEA. The CDR3 loop reads CSVDRVNVLTF. Here the CDR3 DNA reads TGCAGCGTTGATAGAGTCAACGTCCTGACTTTC.

The table lists this clonotype with many counts. The CDR3 DNA reads TGTGCCAGCAGCTCGGGACTAGCGGACTGGGGGGTGACCCAGTACTTC. Protein: CASSSGLADWGVTQYF. The chain joins TRBV7-2 to TRBJ2-5; 11 nucleotides line up with TRBD2. V was pared by 4 bases and J by 7 bases, with 11 bases of the junction left unmatched. The CDR3 is made up of 16 amino acids. Per the germline V gene, CDR1 is SGHTA and CDR2 is FQGNSA.

This clonotype came up a few times. The genes are TRBV30 and TRBJ1-1, with D possibly being TRBD1 (5 bases). The CDR3 sequence is 15 residues long. Germline values: CDR1 GTSNPN, CDR2 SVGIG (reference sequence). V lost 0 bases and J lost 1, with 12 bases in between. The CDR3 spells CAWSVRGFKNTEAFF. Written as DNA, the CDR3 is TGTGCCTGGAGTGTACGGGGGTTTAAGAACACTGAAGCTTTCTTT.

This clonotype was recorded many times. The gene calls are TRBV5-5 and TRBJ2-3; D perhaps matches TRBD2 (6 bases). Between the trimmed V and J ends, which lost 2 bases and 0 bases, there was a span of 10 bases. Germline CDR1 is SGHKS and CDR2 is YYEKEE (reference sequence). The CDR3 totals 15 residues. This chain's CDR3 is CASSFLAISTDTQYF. DNA for the CDR3: TGTGCCAGCAGCTTCCTAGCGATTAGCACAGATACGCAGTATTTT.

This clonotype appeared many times. The V call is TRBV5-1, the J call TRBJ2-3; the D gene is possibly TRBD2 (6 bases). The V gene's germline CDR1 is SGHRS and CDR2 YFSETQ. V lost 4 bases and J 1 base, leaving 16 bases between the germline ends. This CDR3 has 16 residues. CDR3 protein: CASSVAGGYRTDTQYF. CDR3 nucleotides: TGCGCCAGCAGCGTGGCCGGAGGGTACCGCACAGATACGCAGTATTTT.